This entry is about one T cell receptor (beta chain). The antigen it recognizes is unknown. No base-level quality is on record; no much larger clone is a single base apart. Trimming takes 0 bases from V and 1 base from J, and the germline ends sit 26 bases apart. CDR3 length: 21 amino acids, cysteine to phenylalanine. This entry keeps only the CDR3 DNA: 63 bases, framed from base 1. CDR1 is given as LGHNA and CDR2 as YNFKEQ, both from the germline V gene. The library was prepared using the immunoSEQ multiplex PCR assay. TCRdb provides this immuneACCESS table in a form limited to in-frame rearrangements. Some clones are lacking; in checked studies, under half of them reflect an unresolved V gene, and why the rest are absent is not known. Present in this sample are 40,000 to 60,000 clones, about 90% of which were seen just once. 1.4% to 1.5% of the sample belongs to the ten largest clones. These data are taken from a study of T cell changes during pregnancy in multiple sclerosis (dated by TCRdb to about 2019). Study-wide context: In women with multiple sclerosis, the researchers looked at how the T cell repertoire shifted as pregnancy progressed.

The sequence was collected from a female donor in good health, enrolled as a control in a pregnancy study. The rearrangement joined TRBV4-2 to TRBJ2-3; TRBD2 is possibly the D segment (5 matching bases). This sample comprised peripheral blood, obtained in the first trimester of pregnancy. The DNA reads TGTGCCAGCAGCCAAGAAGCCGGGTTCGGAGCGGTGAGAGGGCGCACAGATACGCAGTATTTT. Its protein is CASSQEAGFGAVRGRTDTQYF.